The 22 T cell receptor beta chains given below trace back to one sample, sequenced in a study of blood T cell repertoires in COVID-19. Generated by immunoSEQ multiplex PCR, the TCRdb table keeps only in-frame clones and is missing some. Of 380,000 or so clones listed, 88% are singletons. The sample consisted of PBMCs or T cells enriched from blood (not recorded which). These receptors were taken from a woman aged 30 to 39 with acute COVID-19.

V and J are TRBV11-2 and TRBJ2-1, with 7 bases that match TRBD2. CDR1 is SGHAT, CDR2 FQNNGV, per germline. This CDR3 has 19 residues. Germline trimming cut 1 base from V and 0 bases from J; bases unmatched to any gene: 12. The CDR3 DNA sequence: TGTGCCAGCAGCTTAGCGGGTTTGCGGGGGAGAAGCTCCTACAATGAGCAGTTCTTC. This codes for CASSLAGLRGRSSYNEQFF.

CDR3 in amino acids: CASSMGQLLNYGYTF. The CDR3 DNA reads TGTGCCAGCAGCATGGGACAGCTCCTTAACTATGGCTACACCTTC. This chain uses TRBV7-2 with TRBJ1-2, with 7 nucleotides matching TRBD1. Germline CDR1 and CDR2: SGHTA and FQGNSA. The CDR3 is made up of 15 amino acids. With V trimmed by 5 bases and J by 1 base, 7 bases remained unmatched. Complete variable domain (other parts from reference TRBV7-2 and TRBJ1-2): GAGVSQSPSNKVTEKGKDVELRCDPISGHTALYWYRQSLGQGLEFLIYFQGNSAPDKSGLPSDRFSAERTGGSVSTLTIQRTQQEDSAVYLCASSMGQLLNYGYTFGSGTRLTVV.

The V and J genes are TRBV6-5 and TRBJ1-1; a possible D gene is TRBD1 (5 bases). Germline lookup yields CDR1 MNHEY and CDR2 SVGAGI. The length of the CDR3 is 14 residues. V gave up 5 bases and J gave up 1 base, with 11 bases separating them. CDR3 loop: CASSHTGGNTEAFF. Written as DNA, the CDR3 is TGTGCCAGCAGTCATACAGGCGGGAACACTGAAGCTTTCTTT.

The rearrangement joins TRBV27 to TRBJ2-2; 10 bases map to TRBD2. V lost 1 base and J lost 5; bases outside the gene matches: 1. There are 15 residues in the CDR3. CDR1 is MNHEY and CDR2 is SMNVEV in the germline V gene (reference sequence). Here the CDR3 DNA reads TGTGCCAGCAGTTTATGGACTAGCGGTACCGGGGAGCTGTTTTTT. It specifies CASSLWTSGTGELFF.

The V call is TRBV24-1, the J call TRBJ2-3; 9 bases align to TRBD2. Germline loops: CDR1 KGHDR, CDR2 SFDVKD. The ends lost 5 bases at V and 2 bases at J; junction bases unmatched: 13. The CDR3 sequence is 18 residues long. CDR3 in amino acids: CATSVSGGTSNPTDTQYF. In nucleotides, the CDR3 is TGTGCCACCAGTGTTAGCGGGGGAACCTCGAACCCCACAGATACGCAGTATTTT.

V is TRBV15 and J is TRBJ2-7; 8 bases are a match to TRBD1. Per the germline V gene, CDR1 is LNHNV and CDR2 is YYDKDF (reference sequence). The CDR3 has 15 amino acids. Trimming removed 5 bases from V and 5 bases from J; junction bases left unmatched: 11. The chain's CDR3 is CATSLDRARLHEQYF. The CDR3 nucleotides read TGTGCCACCAGCCTGGACAGGGCGCGTCTTCACGAGCAGTACTTC.

The V gene is TRBV3-1 (or the pseudogene TRBV3-2), the J gene TRBJ1-3; TRBD1 agrees at 7 bases. V dropped 4 bases and J dropped 5; count of bases not matched to a gene: 11. This CDR3 comprises 16 residues. Germline V lookup: CDR1 LGHDT, CDR2 YNNKEL (reference sequence). CDR3 region: CASSRQGTGLRNTIYF. CDR3 DNA sequence: TGTGCCAGCAGCCGACAGGGAACGGGACTCCGAAACACCATATATTTT.

This chain connects TRBV19 to TRBJ1-6, with a tentative D call TRBD1 (6 bases). The CDR3 has 14 amino acids. The V gene's germline CDR1 is LNHDA and CDR2 SQIVND (reference sequence). V was trimmed by 3 bases and J by 10 bases, leaving 13 bases between them. The CDR3 loop is CASSMGGLYSPLHF. As DNA, the CDR3 is TGTGCCAGTAGTATGGGGGGGCTCTACTCACCCCTCCACTTT.

This chain joins TRBV19 and TRBJ2-7; tentatively, D is TRBD2 (6 bases). The germline V gene encodes CDR1 LNHDA and CDR2 SQIVND (reference sequence). The CDR3 contains 14 residues. V lost 8 bases and J 2 bases, leaving 16 bases between the germline ends. Here the CDR3 reads CASGPGVGTYEQYF. CDR3 coding DNA: TGTGCCAGTGGACCGGGAGTGGGGACCTACGAGCAGTACTTC.

The genes are TRBV6-2 or TRBV6-3 and TRBJ2-2; D gene uncertain. CDR3 size: 15 residues. The germline V and J ends were trimmed by 5 bases and 3 bases, with 13 bases remaining between them. Germline CDR1 and CDR2: MNHEY and SVGEGT. The CDR3: CASSPTGVDTGELFF. The CDR3 DNA sequence: TGTGCCAGCAGTCCGACGGGTGTCGACACCGGGGAGCTGTTTTTT.

V usage is TRBV10-3 and J usage is TRBJ1-2; possibly TRBD1 for D (6 bases). V shed 3 bases and J shed 2 bases, with 13 bases lying between them. This CDR3 region has 15 residues. Germline CDR1 ENHRY, CDR2 SYGVKD. CDR3 sequence (DNA): TGTGCCATCAGTGACACCGGGACACCAAACTATGGCTACACCTTC. Translated: CAISDTGTPNYGYTF.

This rearrangement joins TRBV7-7 to TRBJ2-1, with D perhaps matching TRBD2 (6 bases). Trimming cost V 4 bases and J 3 bases, with 13 bases left between them. CDR3 length equals 15 residues. The germline V gene encodes CDR1 SSHAT and CDR2 FNYEAQ (reference sequence). For the CDR3, the DNA is TGTGCCAGCAGCTCGCGGCCGGGGGTCTACAATGAGCAGTTCTTC. As protein: CASSSRPGVYNEQFF.

The chain is built from TRBV6-2 or TRBV6-3 and TRBJ1-5, with TRBD1 as a possible D gene (5 bases). Germline loops: CDR1 MNHEY, CDR2 SVGEGT. The CDR3 is made up of 15 amino acids. Trimming removed 5 bases at V and 1 base at J, with 12 bases between. The CDR3 spells CASSGAGPSNQPQHF. The DNA of the CDR3 is TGTGCCAGCAGTGGAGCGGGGCCAAGCAATCAGCCCCAGCATTTT.

This clone was observed a single time. The chain links TRBV2 to TRBJ1-2; weak D call: TRBD1 (5 bases). This CDR3 has 12 amino acids. Germline V CDR1 and CDR2: SNHLY, FYNNEI. V lost 10 bases and J lost 2, with 11 bases in between. CDR3 in amino acids: CAIPGGNYGYTF. CDR3 coding DNA: TGTGCCATCCCGGGGGGGAACTATGGCTACACCTTC. Together with reference TRBV2 and TRBJ1-2, the CDR3 gives the full variable domain: EPEVTQTPSHQVTQMGQEVILRCVPISNHLYFYWYRQILGQKVEFLVSFYNNEISEKSEIFDDQFSVERPDGSNFTLKIRSTKLEDSAMYFCAIPGGNYGYTFGSGTRLTVV.

The chain links TRBV7-9 to TRBJ2-2; D may be TRBD2 (6 bases). The V and J ends lost 5 bases and 6 bases respectively, with 19 bases between them. This CDR3 spans 16 amino acids. In germline, CDR1 is SEHNR, CDR2 FQNEAQ (reference sequence). The CDR3 loop is CASSPGTRAAAGELFF. The CDR3 DNA reads as TGTGCCAGCAGCCCCGGGACTCGAGCCGCCGCCGGGGAGCTGTTTTTT.

This clone was seen once. The chain joins TRBV4-1 to TRBJ2-7; D is possibly TRBD1 (6 bases). V was shortened by 4 bases and J by 5 bases, with 12 bases between the two germline ends. Germline V CDR1 and CDR2: MGHRA, YSYEKL. The CDR3 contains 13 residues. The CDR3 loop reads CASSRTQGNEQYF. DNA for the CDR3: TGCGCCAGCAGCCGAACTCAGGGGAACGAGCAGTACTTC.

This clone has just a few counts. This chain connects TRBV7-2 to TRBJ2-7; TRBD2 matches at 7 bases. Germline loops: CDR1 SGHTA, CDR2 FQGNSA. V was clipped by 4 bases and J by 3 bases; unmatched bases: 6. The CDR3 totals 14 residues. The CDR3, as DNA: TGTGCCAGCAGCTCCTTGGCGGGGGTCTACGAGCAGTACTTC. It encodes CASSSLAGVYEQYF. Drawing the rest from reference TRBV7-2 and TRBJ2-7, the complete variable domain is GAGVSQSPSNKVTEKGKDVELRCDPISGHTALYWYRQSLGQGLEFLIYFQGNSAPDKSGLPSDRFSAERTGGSVSTLTIQRTQQEDSAVYLCASSSLAGVYEQYFGPGTRLTVT.

The chain couples TRBV5-6 to TRBJ2-2, with 7 bases identical to TRBD1. Germline V gene sequence: CDR1 SGHDT, CDR2 YYEEEE. Germline trimming cut 1 base from V and 3 bases from J; bases unmatched to any gene: 3. The CDR3 contains 15 residues. CDR3 DNA sequence: TGTGCCAGCAGCTTGCAGGGGGTTTACACCGGGGAGCTGTTTTTT. Amino acids: CASSLQGVYTGELFF. Supplemented by reference TRBV5-6 and TRBJ2-2, the full variable domain reads DAGVTQSPTHLIKTRGQQVTLRCSPKSGHDTVSWYQQALGQGPQFIFQYYEEEERQRGNFPDRFSGHQFPNYSSELNVNALLLGDSALYLCASSLQGVYTGELFFGEGSRLTVL.

The chain recombines TRBV5-5 with TRBJ2-3; the match to TRBD2 covers 8 bases. The CDR3 contains 16 residues. The germline gives CDR1 SGHKS, CDR2 YYEKEE (reference sequence). V lost 0 bases and J lost 7; bases outside the gene matches: 10. DNA for the CDR3: TGTGCCAGCAGCTTGGCGGCGGGGGGAGGTGAATATACGCAGTATTTT. It encodes CASSLAAGGGEYTQYF.

The chain is built from TRBV29-1 and TRBJ1-2, with no clear D. CDR3 length: 9 residues. Germline CDR1 is SQVTM and CDR2 is ANQGSEA. V lost 1 base and J lost 10, with 4 bases in between. The chain's CDR3 is CSVEVIYTF. The CDR3 coding sequence is TGCAGCGTTGAAGTCATCTACACCTTC.

The chain joins TRBV5-1 to TRBJ1-1, with D perhaps matching TRBD1 (6 bases). This CDR3 is 14 amino acids long. V lost 4 bases and J lost 1, with 11 bases in between. Per germline, CDR1 SGHRS and CDR2 YFSETQ. This chain's CDR3 is CASSGGQKNTEAFF. CDR3 coding DNA: TGCGCCAGCAGCGGCGGACAGAAGAACACTGAAGCTTTCTTT.

This chain links TRBV6-1 with TRBJ2-4, with D uncertain. Trimming removed 3 bases from V and 3 bases from J, with 15 bases in between. In germline, CDR1 is MNHNS, CDR2 SASEGT. The CDR3 covers 16 residues. CDR3: CASSDVRWVDKNIQYF. CDR3 coding DNA: TGTGCCAGCAGTGACGTGCGGTGGGTCGACAAAAACATTCAGTACTTC.